These T cell receptor beta chains were read from a single sample in a study of cytomegalovirus exposure and HLA in healthy donors. Repertoires were generated with immunoSEQ multiplex PCR, while TCRdb's copy carries only in-frame clones and drops some. The table lists over 150,000 clones, around 80% of them singletons. The sample comprised PBMCs. The receptors were gathered from a man aged 40-49 years in good health and CMV-seronegative. The CDR3 runs from the conserved cysteine through the conserved F or W. Each record gives: J gene, V gene, clone size, CDR3 protein. Clone size, where shown, is once, few, many, or a class for clones that have expanded.

TRBJ2-2,TRBV6-1,NA,CASKRGREGPGELFF
TRBJ2-1,TRBV2,NA,CASRGGTSGRLEQFF
TRBJ2-3,TRBV19,NA,CASSRREGSDTQYF
TRBJ2-7,TRBV7-8,NA,CASSLASGTGILHEQYF
TRBJ2-7,TRBV6-5,NA,CACRLSGGHYEQYF
TRBJ2-1,TRBV19,once,CASSHRGLNEQFF
TRBJ1-5,TRBV19,NA,CASSIEPGAGNQPQHF
TRBJ1-1,TRBV27,NA,CASSFSGGTEAFF
TRBJ2-7,TRBV30,NA,CAWITVSYEQYF
TRBJ1-1,TRBV5-3,NA,CARSQGTGLGTEAFF
TRBJ2-1,TRBV2,few,CASSEAQGAEQFF
TRBJ2-3,TRBV7-9,NA,CASSLILAGSPTDTQYF
TRBJ2-3,TRBV5-1,NA,CASSLVAGGTDTQYF
TRBJ2-5,TRBV7-9,NA,CASSARDSEKETQYF
TRBJ1-1,TRBV13,NA,CASSLDVDRALADTEAFF
TRBJ1-2,TRBV28,NA,CASSLSNRGRGYTF
TRBJ2-1,TRBV30,NA,CAWSVPDYNEQFF
TRBJ2-1,TRBV7-9,NA,CASMASGRANEQFF
TRBJ2-7,TRBV18,few,CASSPIGTSGSSYEQYF
TRBJ2-5,TRBV19,NA,CASSKRGEGETQYF
TRBJ2-1,TRBV7-9,NA,CSSSRTGGYGSEQFF
TRBJ1-4,TRBV27,NA,CASSWGRGLYEKLFF
TRBJ2-1,TRBV7-2,NA,CASSPRGAGGEQFF